This T cell receptor (beta chain) was captured in a study of shared clonotypes between healthy human individuals. Worth noting for this clone: What it binds is unknown.

The protocol was immunoSEQ multiplex PCR, while the TCRdb copy is restricted to in-frame clones and leaves out a portion. The sample contains roughly 2.4 million clones, approximately 96% of which appear only once. Study-level points and caveats: Measured sharing among donors was expected to vary with sequencing depth.

The V end lost 2 bases, the J end lost 6 bases, and 13 bases lay between the germline ends. Germline CDR1 LNHDA, CDR2 SQIVND (reference sequence). The CDR3 contains 14 residues. This clonotype originated in a man younger than 30 in good health. The sample was naive CD4+ T cells sorted from blood. Indicated subset: CD45RA+ positively selected. This sequence joins TRBV19 and TRBJ1-1; D gene unclear. The DNA of the CDR3 is TGTGCCAGTAGTATAAAGGTCAAGGACGCTGAAGCTTTCTTT. This sequence encodes CASSIKVKDAEAFF.